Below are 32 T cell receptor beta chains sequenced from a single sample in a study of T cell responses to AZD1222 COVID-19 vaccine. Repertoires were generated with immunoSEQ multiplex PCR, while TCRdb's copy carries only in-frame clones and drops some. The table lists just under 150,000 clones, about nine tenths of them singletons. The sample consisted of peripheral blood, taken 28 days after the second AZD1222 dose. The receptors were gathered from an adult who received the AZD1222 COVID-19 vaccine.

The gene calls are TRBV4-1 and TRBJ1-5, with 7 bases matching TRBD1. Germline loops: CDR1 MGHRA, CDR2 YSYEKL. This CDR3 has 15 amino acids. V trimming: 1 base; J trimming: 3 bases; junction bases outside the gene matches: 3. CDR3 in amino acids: CASSQVGGYNQPQHF. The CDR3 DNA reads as TGCGCCAGCAGCCAAGTAGGGGGCTACAATCAGCCCCAGCATTTT.

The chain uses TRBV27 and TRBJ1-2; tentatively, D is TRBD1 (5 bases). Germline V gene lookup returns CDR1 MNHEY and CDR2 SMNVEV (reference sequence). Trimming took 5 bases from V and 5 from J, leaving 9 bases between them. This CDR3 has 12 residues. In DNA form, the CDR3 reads TGTGCCAGCAGTCCCGCAGGGTATGGCTACACCTTC. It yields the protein CASSPAGYGYTF.

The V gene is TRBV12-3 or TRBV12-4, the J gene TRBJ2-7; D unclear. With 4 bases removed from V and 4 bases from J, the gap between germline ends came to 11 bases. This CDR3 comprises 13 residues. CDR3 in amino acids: CASSSPERYEQYF. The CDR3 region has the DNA TGTGCCAGCAGTTCCCCCGAGCGTTACGAGCAGTACTTC.

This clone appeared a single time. The CDR3 DNA reads TGTGCCAGCAGCCATGGGGGCCGTGAAGCTTTCTTT. Its protein is CASSHGGREAFF. The rearrangement joins TRBV11-3 to TRBJ1-1, with D possibly being TRBD1 (6 bases). V was pared by 5 bases and J by 7 bases, with 11 bases between. Germline V CDR1 and CDR2: SGHNT, YENEEA. The CDR3 consists of 12 residues.

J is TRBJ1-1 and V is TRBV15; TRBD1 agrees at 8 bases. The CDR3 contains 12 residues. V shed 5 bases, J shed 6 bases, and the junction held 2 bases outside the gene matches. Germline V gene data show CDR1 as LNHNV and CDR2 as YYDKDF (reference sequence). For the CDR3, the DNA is TGTGCCACCAGCGAGACAGGGGCTGAAGCTTTCTTT. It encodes CATSETGAEAFF.

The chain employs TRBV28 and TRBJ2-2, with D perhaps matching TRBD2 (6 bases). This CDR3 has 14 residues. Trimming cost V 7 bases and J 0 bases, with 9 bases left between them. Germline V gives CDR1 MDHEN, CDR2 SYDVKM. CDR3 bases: TGTGCCAGCATGGCGGGGACGAACACCGGGGAGCTGTTTTTT. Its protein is CASMAGTNTGELFF. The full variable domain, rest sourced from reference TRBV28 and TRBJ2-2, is DVKVTQSSRYLVKRTGEKVFLECVQDMDHENMFWYRQDPGLGLRLIYFSYDVKMKEKGDIPEGYSVSREKKERFSLILESASTNQTSMYLCASMAGTNTGELFFGEGSRLTVL.

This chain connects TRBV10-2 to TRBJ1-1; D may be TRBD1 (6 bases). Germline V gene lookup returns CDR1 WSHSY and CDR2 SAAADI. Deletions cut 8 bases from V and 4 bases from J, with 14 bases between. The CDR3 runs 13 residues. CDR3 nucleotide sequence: TGCGCCAGCCAAGGGGGTCGGGGCACTGAAGCTTTCTTT. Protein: CASQGGRGTEAFF.

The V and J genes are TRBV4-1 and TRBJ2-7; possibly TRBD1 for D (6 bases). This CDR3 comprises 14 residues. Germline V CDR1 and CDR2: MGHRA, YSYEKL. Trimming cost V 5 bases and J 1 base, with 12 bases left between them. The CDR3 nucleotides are TGCGCCAGCAGCGGAGAACAGGGATCCTACGAGCAGTACTTC. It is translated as CASSGEQGSYEQYF.

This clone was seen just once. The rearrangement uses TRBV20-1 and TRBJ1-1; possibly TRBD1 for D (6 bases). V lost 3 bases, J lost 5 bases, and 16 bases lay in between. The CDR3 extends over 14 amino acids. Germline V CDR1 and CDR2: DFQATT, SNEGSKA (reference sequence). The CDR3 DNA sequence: TGCAGTGCTAGTCCGATAGGGGGTCGGACTGAAGCTTTCTTT. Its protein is CSASPIGGRTEAFF.

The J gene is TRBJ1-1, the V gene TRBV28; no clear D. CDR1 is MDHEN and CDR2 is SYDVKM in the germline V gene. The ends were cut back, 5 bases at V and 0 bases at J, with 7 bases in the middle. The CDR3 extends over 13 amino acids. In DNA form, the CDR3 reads TGTGCCAGCAGTGTTGGCATGAACACTGAAGCTTTCTTT. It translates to CASSVGMNTEAFF. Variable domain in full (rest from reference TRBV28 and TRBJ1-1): DVKVTQSSRYLVKRTGEKVFLECVQDMDHENMFWYRQDPGLGLRLIYFSYDVKMKEKGDIPEGYSVSREKKERFSLILESASTNQTSMYLCASSVGMNTEAFFGQGTRLTVV.

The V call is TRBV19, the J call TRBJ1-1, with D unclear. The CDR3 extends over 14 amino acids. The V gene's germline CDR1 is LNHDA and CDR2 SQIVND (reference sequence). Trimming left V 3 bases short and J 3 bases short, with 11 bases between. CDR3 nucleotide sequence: TGTGCCAGTAGTATCGTGCAGAAATACACTGAAGCTTTCTTT. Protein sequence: CASSIVQKYTEAFF.

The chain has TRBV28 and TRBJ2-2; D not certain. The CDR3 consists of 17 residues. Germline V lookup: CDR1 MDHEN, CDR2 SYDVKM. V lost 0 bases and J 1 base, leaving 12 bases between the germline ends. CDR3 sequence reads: CASSLWGSRRNTGELFF. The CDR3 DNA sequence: TGTGCCAGCAGTTTATGGGGCAGCCGTAGGAACACCGGGGAGCTGTTTTTT.

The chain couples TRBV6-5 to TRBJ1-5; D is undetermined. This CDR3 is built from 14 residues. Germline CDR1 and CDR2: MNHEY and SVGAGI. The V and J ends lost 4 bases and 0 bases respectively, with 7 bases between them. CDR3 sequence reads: CASSLLDSNQPQHF. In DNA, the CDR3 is TGTGCCAGCAGTTTATTAGATAGCAATCAGCCCCAGCATTTT.

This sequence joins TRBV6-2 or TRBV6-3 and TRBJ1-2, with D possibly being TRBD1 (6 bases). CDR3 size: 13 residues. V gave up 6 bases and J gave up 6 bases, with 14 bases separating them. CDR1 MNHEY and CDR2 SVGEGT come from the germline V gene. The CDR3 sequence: CASSLGTPNGYTF. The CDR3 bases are TGTGCCAGCAGCCTCGGGACACCCAATGGCTACACCTTC.

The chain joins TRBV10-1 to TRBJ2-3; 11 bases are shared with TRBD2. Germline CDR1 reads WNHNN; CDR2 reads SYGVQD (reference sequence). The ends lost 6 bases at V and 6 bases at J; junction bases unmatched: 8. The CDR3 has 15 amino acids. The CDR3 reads CASSGTSGRLDTQYF. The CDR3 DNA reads TGCGCCAGCAGCGGGACTAGCGGACGCCTGGATACGCAGTATTTT.

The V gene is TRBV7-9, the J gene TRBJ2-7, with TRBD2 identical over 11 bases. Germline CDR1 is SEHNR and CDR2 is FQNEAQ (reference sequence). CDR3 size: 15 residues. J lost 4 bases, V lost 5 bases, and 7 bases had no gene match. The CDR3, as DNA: TGTGCCAGCAGCAAGACTAGCGGGATGGGTTACGAGCAGTACTTC. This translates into CASSKTSGMGYEQYF.

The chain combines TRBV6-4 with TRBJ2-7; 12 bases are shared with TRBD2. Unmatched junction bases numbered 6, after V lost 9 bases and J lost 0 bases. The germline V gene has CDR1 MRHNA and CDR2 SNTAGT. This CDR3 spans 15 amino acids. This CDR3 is CARIGLAGPSYEQYF. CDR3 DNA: TGTGCCAGGATCGGACTAGCGGGACCCTCCTACGAGCAGTACTTC.

The CDR3 DNA follows: TGTGCCAGCAGCCCCCCCCAGAACACAGATACGCAGTATTTT. It codes for CASSPPQNTDTQYF. V is TRBV7-2 and J is TRBJ2-3; the D is unclear. The V gene's germline CDR1 is SGHTA and CDR2 FQGNSA. V lost 5 bases and J lost 2, with 11 bases in between. The CDR3 sequence is 14 residues long.

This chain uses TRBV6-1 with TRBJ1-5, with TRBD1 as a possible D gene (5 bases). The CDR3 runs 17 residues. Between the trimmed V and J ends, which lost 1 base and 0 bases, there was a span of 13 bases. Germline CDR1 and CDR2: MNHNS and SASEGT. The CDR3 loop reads CASSEERGGYSNQPQHF. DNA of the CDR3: TGTGCCAGCAGTGAAGAGAGGGGAGGGTATAGCAATCAGCCCCAGCATTTT.

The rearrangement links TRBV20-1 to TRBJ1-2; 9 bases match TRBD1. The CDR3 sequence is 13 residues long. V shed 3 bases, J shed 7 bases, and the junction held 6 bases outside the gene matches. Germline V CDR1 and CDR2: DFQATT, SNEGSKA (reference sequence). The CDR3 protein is CSASPPGQGGYTF. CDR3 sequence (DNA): TGCAGTGCTAGTCCCCCGGGACAGGGTGGCTACACCTTC.

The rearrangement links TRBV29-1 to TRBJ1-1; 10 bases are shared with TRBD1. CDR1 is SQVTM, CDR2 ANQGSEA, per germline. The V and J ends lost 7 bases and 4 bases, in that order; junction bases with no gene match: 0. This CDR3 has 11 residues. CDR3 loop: CSGTGGTEAFF. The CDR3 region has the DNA TGCAGCGGGACAGGGGGCACTGAAGCTTTCTTT.

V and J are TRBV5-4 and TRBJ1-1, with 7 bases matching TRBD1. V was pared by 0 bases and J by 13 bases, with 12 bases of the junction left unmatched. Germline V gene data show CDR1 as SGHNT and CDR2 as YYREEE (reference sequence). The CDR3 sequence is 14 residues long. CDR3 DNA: TGTGCCAGCAGCTTGGGACAGGGTACGGTTAGTGATTTCTTT. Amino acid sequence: CASSLGQGTVSDFF.

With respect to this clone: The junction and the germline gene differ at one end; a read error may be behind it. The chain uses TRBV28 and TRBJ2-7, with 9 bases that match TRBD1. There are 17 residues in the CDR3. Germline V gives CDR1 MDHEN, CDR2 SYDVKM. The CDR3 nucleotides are TGTGCCAGCAGTTACGTCCACTCCGGGACAGGGTCGATGTTGGTCGCCTTC. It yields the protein CASSYVHSGTGSMLVAF.

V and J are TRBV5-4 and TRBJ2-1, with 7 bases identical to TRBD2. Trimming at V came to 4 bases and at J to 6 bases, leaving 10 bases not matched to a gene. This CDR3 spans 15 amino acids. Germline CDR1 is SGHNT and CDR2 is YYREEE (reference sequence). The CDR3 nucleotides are TGTGCCAGCAGCCCCGGTCGGGAGGCCATCAATGAGCAGTTCTTC. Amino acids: CASSPGREAINEQFF.

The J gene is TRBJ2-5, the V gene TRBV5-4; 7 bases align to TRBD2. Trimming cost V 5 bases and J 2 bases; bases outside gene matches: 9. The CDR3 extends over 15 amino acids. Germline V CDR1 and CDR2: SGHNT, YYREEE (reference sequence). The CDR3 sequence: CASSPSGGLQETQYF. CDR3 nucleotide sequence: TGTGCCAGCAGTCCATCGGGAGGCCTTCAAGAGACCCAGTACTTC.

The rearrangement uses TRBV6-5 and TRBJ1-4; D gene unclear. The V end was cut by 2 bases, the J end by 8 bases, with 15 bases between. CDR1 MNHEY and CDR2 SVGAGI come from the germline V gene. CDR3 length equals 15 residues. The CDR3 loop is CASSYAVPHGEKLFF. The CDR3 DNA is TGTGCCAGCAGTTACGCGGTTCCGCATGGCGAAAAACTGTTTTTT.

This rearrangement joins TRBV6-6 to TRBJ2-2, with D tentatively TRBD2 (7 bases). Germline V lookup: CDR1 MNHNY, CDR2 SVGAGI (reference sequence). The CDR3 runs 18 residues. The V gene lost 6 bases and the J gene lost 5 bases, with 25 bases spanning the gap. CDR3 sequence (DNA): TGTGCCAGCAGGCGAACGACGCGGGGGCAGAGTGGGACCGGGGAGCTGTTTTTT. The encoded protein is CASRRTTRGQSGTGELFF.

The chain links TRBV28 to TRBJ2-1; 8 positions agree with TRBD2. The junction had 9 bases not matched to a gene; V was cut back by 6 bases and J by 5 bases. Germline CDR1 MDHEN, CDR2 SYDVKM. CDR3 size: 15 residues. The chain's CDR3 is CASSRVGSGDNEQFF. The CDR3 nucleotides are TGTGCCAGCAGCCGCGTGGGTAGCGGGGACAATGAGCAGTTCTTC.

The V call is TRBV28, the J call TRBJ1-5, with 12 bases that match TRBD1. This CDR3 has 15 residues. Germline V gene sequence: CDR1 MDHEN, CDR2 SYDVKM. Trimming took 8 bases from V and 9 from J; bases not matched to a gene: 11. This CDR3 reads CASRPGTGGYRPQHF. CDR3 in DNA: TGTGCCAGCCGTCCCGGGACAGGGGGCTATCGGCCCCAGCATTTT.

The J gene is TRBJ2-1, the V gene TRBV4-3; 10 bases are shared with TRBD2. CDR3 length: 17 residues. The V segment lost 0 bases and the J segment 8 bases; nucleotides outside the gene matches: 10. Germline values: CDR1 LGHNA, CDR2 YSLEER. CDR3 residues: CASSQDRASGSMYEQFF. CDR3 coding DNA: TGCGCCAGCAGCCAAGATCGGGCTAGCGGGAGCATGTATGAGCAGTTCTTC.

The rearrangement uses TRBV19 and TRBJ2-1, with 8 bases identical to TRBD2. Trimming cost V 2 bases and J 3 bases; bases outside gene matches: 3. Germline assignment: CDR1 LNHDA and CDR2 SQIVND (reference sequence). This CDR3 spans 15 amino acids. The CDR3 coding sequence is TGTGCCAGTAGTATACTAGCGGGCCTCTACAATGAGCAGTTCTTC. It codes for CASSILAGLYNEQFF. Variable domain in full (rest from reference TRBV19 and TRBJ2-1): DGGITQSPKYLFRKEGQNVTLSCEQNLNHDAMYWYRQDPGQGLRLIYYSQIVNDFQKGDIAEGYSVSREKKESFPLTVTSAQKNPTAFYLCASSILAGLYNEQFFGPGTRLTVL.

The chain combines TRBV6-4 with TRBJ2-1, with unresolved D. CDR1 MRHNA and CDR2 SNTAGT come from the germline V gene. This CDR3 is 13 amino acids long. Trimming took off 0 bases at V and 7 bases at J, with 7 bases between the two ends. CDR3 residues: CASSDSSLNEQFF. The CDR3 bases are TGTGCCAGCAGTGACTCGAGCCTGAATGAGCAGTTCTTC.